The 5 T cell receptor beta chains presented below share a single source sample, sequenced in a study of T-cell reconstitution after alpha-beta-depleted transplantation in children. TCRbeta library preparation incorporated unique molecular identifiers. TCRdb reprocessed the PCR reads via MiXCR and lists one record per CDR3 protein. The repertoire consists of over 300,000 distinct CDR3 sequences, with about 9.4% occurring once and the leading ten covering around 2.3%. This specimen consisted of PBMCs from the stem cell graft donor, obtained from the stem cell graft. The receptors originated from a human donor who donated a stem cell graft to a child with acute lymphoblastic leukemia.

This clonotype appeared many times. The chain uses TRBV6-2 or TRBV6-3 and TRBJ2-3, with D unresolved. The CDR3 has 15 amino acids. Germline V gene data show CDR1 as MNHEY and CDR2 as SVGEGT. V lost 0 bases, J lost 2 bases, and 9 bases lay in between. The CDR3 protein is CASSYSSSDTDTQYF. The CDR3 DNA follows: TGTGCCAGCAGTTACTCGAGCTCGGACACAGATACGCAGTATTTT.

This clonotype was picked up a small number of times. The chain has TRBV14 and TRBJ1-1; a possible D gene is TRBD1 (5 bases). Germline loops: CDR1 SGHDN, CDR2 FVKESK. V shed 1 base and J shed 1 base, with 19 bases lying between them. The CDR3 has 18 amino acids. CDR3 nucleotide sequence: TGTGCCAGCAGCCAAGTGTCGTGGGGGGATGTACCGAACACTGAAGCTTTCTTT. Protein product: CASSQVSWGDVPNTEAFF.

This clonotype was found many times. The rearrangement uses TRBV5-1 and TRBJ2-3; TRBD1 aligns across 7 bases. V lost 2 bases, J lost 1 base, and 1 base stayed unmatched. The CDR3 length is 14 residues. Germline V gene sequence: CDR1 SGHRS, CDR2 YFSETQ. The CDR3 bases are TGCGCCAGCAGCTTCGGACAGGGCACAGATACGCAGTATTTT. It encodes CASSFGQGTDTQYF.

For the CDR3, the DNA is TGTGCCAGCAGCATGACTAGTCGACGAGGTGAGCAGTTCTTC. Encoded protein: CASSMTSRRGEQFF. The rearrangement uses TRBV7-3 and TRBJ2-1, with D perhaps matching TRBD2 (6 bases). This CDR3 region has 14 residues. The germline V gene encodes CDR1 SGHTA and CDR2 FQGTGA. Trimming stripped 5 bases from V and 9 bases from J, with 17 bases between.

The table lists this clonotype with many counts. The chain is built from TRBV5-1 and TRBJ2-1, with a possible D match to TRBD1 (5 bases). The CDR3 length is 15 residues. Germline-derived CDR1 and CDR2 are SGHRS and YFSETQ. V dropped 2 bases and J dropped 1 base, with 10 bases sitting between them. The CDR3 sequence is CASSLTGPSYNEQFF. The CDR3 nucleotides are TGCGCCAGCAGCTTAACAGGTCCTTCCTACAATGAGCAGTTCTTC.